This T cell receptor (beta chain) was profiled in a study of cytomegalovirus exposure and HLA in healthy donors. Broader study findings: HLA allele associations emerged for fewer than 20,000 TCR beta sequences in a later analysis, at 0.05 false discovery rate. It was reported in a later analysis that an Asian-associated ancestry cluster showed fewer N-insertions than the approximately 670-donor mean. As a later analysis revealed, most CMV-associated TCR beta chains appeared HLA-restricted.

There are 16 residues in the CDR3. Germline CDR1 reads SQVTM; CDR2 reads ANQGSEA. With V trimmed by 6 bases and J by 5 bases, 13 bases remained unmatched. 13 Jbeta primers and 60 Vbeta primers were used for the PCR. TCRdb's copy holds only in-frame clones and misses some; the assay was immunoSEQ multiplex PCR. The data hold about 70,000 clones, with 80% to 90% observed a single time. Concerning this clone: Its specificity is not known.

Sample: PBMCs. The chain has TRBV29-1 and TRBJ2-1, with TRBD1 identical over 10 bases. This clonotype originated in a woman aged 30 to 39 in good health and CMV-seropositive. The CDR3 bases are TGCAGCGTCGGAATGGGAGGGGGACAGGGGAACAATGAGCAGTTCTTC. Protein sequence: CSVGMGGGQGNNEQFF.